One and the same sample provided the 15 T cell receptor beta chains below, sequenced in a study of technical replicates of blood from a few donors. The assay was immunoSEQ multiplex PCR, and TCRdb's table has in-frame clones only and misses some. Among about 56,000 clones, just under 95% were seen once, and the ten largest hold 4.2%. Sequencing used PBMCs. The receptors were gathered from a human donor in good health. Some clones in this sample may be carry-over from other donors' samples.

The gene calls are TRBV7-2 and TRBJ2-3, with 9 bases aligning to TRBD1. The length of the CDR3 is 13 residues. The J segment lost 3 bases and the V segment lost 10 bases, leaving 5 bases of the junction unmatched. Germline CDR1 and CDR2: SGHTA and FQGNSA. The CDR3 region has the DNA TGTGCCACCGGACAGGGGATTACAGATACGCAGTATTTT. The encoded protein is CATGQGITDTQYF.

This rearrangement joins TRBV12-5 to TRBJ1-1, with D unresolved. CDR3 length equals 13 residues. V lost 3 bases and J 1 base, leaving 6 bases between the germline ends. Germline V gene lookup returns CDR1 LGHNT and CDR2 FRNRAP. The CDR3 sequence: CASGFAENTEAFF. CDR3 DNA: TGTGCTAGTGGTTTCGCAGAGAACACTGAAGCTTTCTTT.

The J gene is TRBJ2-7, the V gene TRBV5-1; 7 bases line up with TRBD1. J was trimmed by 4 bases and V by 0 bases; bases with no gene match: 4. The germline gives CDR1 SGHRS, CDR2 YFSETQ. The CDR3 contains 14 residues. The CDR3 coding sequence is TGCGCCAGCAGCTTGGACCGGGACAGATACGAGCAGTACTTC. The encoded protein is CASSLDRDRYEQYF.

The chain carries TRBV6-1 and TRBJ2-6, with D possibly matching TRBD2 (5 bases). The CDR3 has 15 residues. V lost 7 bases to trimming and J lost 4 bases, with 14 bases between them. Germline V gene lookup returns CDR1 MNHNS and CDR2 SASEGT. CDR3 coding DNA: TGTGCCAGCACCAAGAGGGAAGCCGGGGCCAACGTCCTGACTTTC. It codes for CASTKREAGANVLTF.

This clone has only a few counts. The junction departs from germline at one end; a sequencing error may be responsible. V gene TRBV19 combines with J gene TRBJ2-7; tentatively, D is TRBD2 (6 bases). This CDR3 spans 14 amino acids. CDR1 and CDR2 (germline): LNHDA, SQIVND (reference sequence). In nucleotides, the CDR3 is TGTGCCAGTAGCATAGATCGGGGGAAGTACGAGCAGTACTTC. It specifies CASSIDRGKYEQYF.

This rearrangement joins TRBV25-1 to TRBJ2-7, with 13 positions matching TRBD2. V lost 1 base and J lost 5; bases outside the gene matches: 5. This CDR3 has 16 residues. Germline lookup yields CDR1 MGHDK and CDR2 SYGVNS. The CDR3, as DNA: TGTGCCAGCAGTGAATGGACTAGCGGGAGTGGGAACGAGCAGTACTTC. Amino acids: CASSEWTSGSGNEQYF.

The V call is TRBV5-1, the J call TRBJ1-2; D is uncertain. This CDR3 comprises 14 residues. CDR1 is SGHRS, CDR2 YFSETQ, per germline. Between the trimmed V and J ends, which lost 2 bases and 7 bases, there was a span of 15 bases. CDR3: CASSFAGGEGGYTF. In nucleotides, the CDR3 is TGCGCCAGCAGCTTTGCGGGCGGGGAAGGTGGCTACACCTTC.

In this sample, this clone turned up once. The V gene is TRBV23-1, the J gene TRBJ2-3; the D gene is possibly TRBD2 (5 bases). TRBV23-1 is flagged as an ORF with uncertain function. The V end lost 0 bases, the J end lost 6 bases, and 7 bases lay between the germline ends. This CDR3 region has 13 residues. CDR3: CASSQSSGDTQYF. CDR3 nucleotide sequence: TGCGCCAGCAGTCAATCGTCGGGGGATACGCAGTATTTT.

The chain combines TRBV7-2 with TRBJ2-3, with 9 bases identical to TRBD1. CDR3 length equals 15 residues. Germline trimming cut 4 bases from V and 1 base from J; bases unmatched to any gene: 3. Germline V gene sequence: CDR1 SGHTA, CDR2 FQGNSA. CDR3 in DNA: TGTGCCAGCAGCTCTAGGACAGGGGGCACAGATACGCAGTATTTT. Translating gives CASSSRTGGTDTQYF.

The J gene is TRBJ1-4, the V gene TRBV11-2; TRBD1 matches at 8 bases. CDR1 and CDR2 (germline): SGHAT, FQNNGV. Germline trimming cut 3 bases from V and 7 bases from J; bases unmatched to any gene: 7. The CDR3 totals 15 residues. The chain's CDR3 is CASSFRGLQSEKLFF. As DNA, the CDR3 is TGTGCCAGCAGCTTCAGGGGGCTGCAGAGTGAAAAACTGTTTTTT.

As DNA, the CDR3 is TGTGCCAGCAGCCGGAGGGGAACTGCCTACGAGCAGTACTTC. Translated: CASSRRGTAYEQYF. V and J are TRBV9 and TRBJ2-7; perhaps TRBD2 as D (6 bases). V was shortened by 4 bases and J by 2 bases, with 13 bases between the two germline ends. This CDR3 spans 14 amino acids. Germline V gene data show CDR1 as SGDLS and CDR2 as YYNGEE.

The rearrangement joins TRBV5-6 to TRBJ1-2; 8 bases are shared with TRBD1. The germline V gene encodes CDR1 SGHDT and CDR2 YYEEEE. J gave up 4 bases and V 3 bases, and 5 bases lay outside the gene matches. The CDR3 spans 14 residues. The CDR3 loop reads CASSSGQGAYGYTF. Written as DNA, the CDR3 is TGTGCCAGCAGCTCCGGACAGGGAGCCTATGGCTACACCTTC.

V gene TRBV6-1 combines with J gene TRBJ2-3; 10 nucleotides align to TRBD2. CDR3 length equals 15 residues. The ends lost 6 bases at V and 1 base at J; junction bases unmatched: 4. Germline V gene lookup returns CDR1 MNHNS and CDR2 SASEGT. The CDR3 coding sequence is TGTGCCAGCAGAGCCGGGACTAGCGGCACAGATACGCAGTATTTT. Protein product: CASRAGTSGTDTQYF.

This clone has a single count. The chain has TRBV2 and TRBJ2-1; possible D gene TRBD2, 5 bases. Germline V gene lookup returns CDR1 SNHLY and CDR2 FYNNEI. Deletions cut 7 bases from V and 0 bases from J, with 10 bases between. CDR3 size: 14 residues. For the CDR3, the DNA is TGTGCCAGCATCGACCGGGGCTCCTACAATGAGCAGTTCTTC. This gives the protein CASIDRGSYNEQFF. Filled out from reference TRBV2 and TRBJ2-1, the complete variable domain reads EPEVTQTPSHQVTQMGQEVILRCVPISNHLYFYWYRQILGQKVEFLVSFYNNEISEKSEIFDDQFSVERPDGSNFTLKIRSTKLEDSAMYFCASIDRGSYNEQFFGPGTRLTVL.

The chain links TRBV9 to TRBJ2-3; D is undetermined. The V end was cut by 3 bases, the J end by 0 bases, with 11 bases between. This CDR3 is 15 amino acids long. CDR1 SGDLS and CDR2 YYNGEE come from the germline V gene. CDR3 protein: CASSADGFSTDTQYF. The CDR3 coding sequence is TGTGCCAGCAGCGCCGATGGCTTTAGCACAGATACGCAGTATTTT.